This T cell receptor (beta chain) was captured in a study of blood T cells in healthy people across ages. Study outcomes and limitations: In long-lived donors, naive CD4+ cell counts and diversity exceeded those of aged donors. When one million T cells were used, diversity estimates were thought to be underestimates.

Germline CDR1 and CDR2: GTSNPN and SVGIG (reference sequence). The CDR3 is made up of 13 amino acids. V was cut by 3 bases and J by 15 bases, with 18 bases left in between. A second about 6 to 11 cycle PCR used barcoded and J-beta primers. TCRdb called the 5' RACE reads again in MiXCR, with one record for every CDR3 protein. Here the sample spans 920,000 or so distinct CDR3 sequences, 35% to 50% being singletons. Samples each had at least 5 micrograms of total RNA extracted. Remarks on this clonotype: The target antigen is unknown.

This TCR came from a woman in her sixties or seventies in good health. This chain connects TRBV30 to TRBJ1-6; D possibly corresponds to TRBD1 (6 bases). Sequencing input: blood. The CDR3 spells CAWRSRQDSDLHF. The CDR3 nucleotides are TGTGCCTGGAGAAGCCGACAGGATTCGGACCTCCACTTT.